This T cell receptor (beta chain) originates from a study of regulatory T cells in long-lasting Graves disease. Regarding time point: persistent/refractory GD, antithyroid drugs over 5 years with positive TRAb. There was RNA extracted from PBMCs, and the TCR library was made from it. Collection of peripheral blood (roughly 9.7 milliliters) was done using EDTA tubes. Comment on this clonotype: Antigen: not known.

Study-wide findings and caveats: The small sample size may have reduced accuracy.

Assembly of TCR beta libraries relied on iRepertoire HTBI primers together with Arm-PCR of CDR3 regions. MiXCR, applied by TCRdb to the multiplex PCR reads, yields one record per CDR3 protein. The sample has roughly 450,000 distinct CDR3 sequences, 20% to 25% seen once; the top ten hold 10% to 15%. Germline-derived CDR1 and CDR2 are SGHNT and YYREEE (reference sequence). This CDR3 has 14 amino acids. The trim removed 5 bases at V and 5 bases at J, leaving 8 bases unmatched. This receptor was taken from a female donor with Graves disease. The J gene is TRBJ2-5, the V gene TRBV5-4; 8 positions agree with TRBD1. The sample was peripheral blood mononuclear cells (PBMCs), taken when the disease was refractory, from a patient treated with antithyroid drugs. The CDR3 DNA is TGTGCCAGCAGGCCGGACAGGGAGTTGGAGACCCAGTACTTC. This gives the protein CASRPDRELETQYF.